The 23 T cell receptor beta chains below were found in one sample sequenced in a study of blood T cell repertoires in COVID-19. TCRdb's copy holds only in-frame clones and misses some; the assay was immunoSEQ multiplex PCR. This sample yields over 100,000 clones, of which approximately 82% are seen a single time; around 8% belongs to the top ten. The specimen was peripheral blood. These receptors all stem from an elderly woman with active or convalescent COVID-19.

This chain joins TRBV2 and TRBJ1-1, with D tentatively TRBD1 (6 bases). Germline loops: CDR1 SNHLY, CDR2 FYNNEI. The CDR3 runs to 14 residues. Deletions cut 2 bases from V and 8 bases from J, with 15 bases between. The CDR3 DNA follows: TGTGCCAGCAGTGAAAGAAGGACCGGGACAGAAGCTTTCTTT. Encoded protein: CASSERRTGTEAFF. The full variable domain, rest sourced from reference TRBV2 and TRBJ1-1, is EPEVTQTPSHQVTQMGQEVILRCVPISNHLYFYWYRQILGQKVEFLVSFYNNEISEKSEIFDDQFSVERPDGSNFTLKIRSTKLEDSAMYFCASSERRTGTEAFFGQGTRLTVV.

The chain recombines TRBV6-5 with TRBJ2-5, with D unclear. The CDR3 runs 13 residues. Trimming removed 4 bases from V and 7 bases from J, with 13 bases in between. CDR1 is MNHEY and CDR2 is SVGAGI in the germline V gene. CDR3 bases: TGTGCCAGCAGTTTGACGGGTTCTCGGACCCAGTACTTC. It is translated as CASSLTGSRTQYF.

The chain recombines TRBV5-6 with TRBJ1-4; TRBD1 matches 10 bases. The CDR3 length is 15 residues. Germline V gene sequence: CDR1 SGHDT, CDR2 YYEEEE. J lost 7 bases, V lost 2 bases, and 5 bases had no gene match. This CDR3 is CASSFSGTGVEKLFF. DNA for the CDR3: TGTGCCAGCAGCTTTTCCGGGACAGGGGTTGAAAAACTGTTTTTT.

This rearrangement joins TRBV5-4 to TRBJ2-5, with D perhaps TRBD2 (6 bases). CDR1 and CDR2 (germline): SGHNT, YYREEE (reference sequence). V shed 1 base and J shed 1 base, with 8 bases lying between them. This CDR3 has 14 residues. The CDR3 DNA reads TGTGCCAGCAGCTTGAGTAGCGGCCAAGAGACCCAGTACTTC. It specifies CASSLSSGQETQYF.

V is TRBV28 and J is TRBJ1-2; weak D call: TRBD1 (6 bases). The CDR3 sequence is 13 residues long. V gave up 7 bases and J gave up 2 bases, with 11 bases separating them. Looked up from germline, CDR1 is MDHEN and CDR2 is SYDVKM. CDR3 in amino acids: CASTRTENYGYTF. In DNA form, the CDR3 reads TGTGCCAGCACTCGGACAGAGAACTATGGCTACACCTTC.

The chain recombines TRBV28 with TRBJ1-1; the match to TRBD1 covers 9 bases. The CDR3 covers 14 residues. Germline lookup yields CDR1 MDHEN and CDR2 SYDVKM. V was pared by 6 bases and J by 5 bases, with 7 bases of the junction left unmatched. DNA for the CDR3: TGTGCCAGCAGCTCAATGACAGGGGGAACTGAAGCTTTCTTT. Its translation: CASSSMTGGTEAFF.

As DNA, the CDR3 is TGTGCCAGCAGCCCGACAGGGGGCGGACCTGAAGCTTTCTTT. Amino acid sequence: CASSPTGGGPEAFF. The chain employs TRBV28 and TRBJ1-1; 10 bases match TRBD1. V was pared by 6 bases and J by 6 bases, with 7 bases of the junction left unmatched. CDR1 and CDR2 (germline): MDHEN, SYDVKM. CDR3 size: 14 residues.

The sample holds a few counts of this clone. The genes are TRBV3-1 (or the pseudogene TRBV3-2) and TRBJ2-1; 12 bases map to TRBD1. Losses at the gene ends were 5 bases for V and 7 bases for J; bases not matched to a gene: 12. CDR3 length: 17 residues. The germline CDR1 and CDR2 sequences are LGHDT and YNNKEL (reference sequence). CDR3 nucleotides: TGTGCCAGCAGCTACGCGATGGGGACAGGGGGCTTGAATGAGCAGTTCTTC. Translating gives CASSYAMGTGGLNEQFF.

J is TRBJ2-7 and V is TRBV28; D is unresolved. Trimming took 3 bases from V and 5 from J, leaving 17 bases between them. Germline V lookup: CDR1 MDHEN, CDR2 SYDVKM. CDR3 length: 15 amino acids. The CDR3 is CASSFHYTNVDEQYF. In nucleotides, the CDR3 is TGTGCCAGCAGTTTTCATTACACAAACGTCGACGAGCAGTACTTC.

Here the CDR3 DNA reads TGCGCCAGCAGCTTAGGGGGCACCTACGAGCAGTACTTC. This translates into CASSLGGTYEQYF. The chain combines TRBV5-1 with TRBJ2-7, with TRBD1 matching over 7 bases. This CDR3 contains 13 residues. After removal of 2 bases from V and 2 bases from J, the junction contained 1 base not matched to a gene. CDR1 and CDR2 from the germline V gene are SGHRS and YFSETQ.

This clone was observed a handful of times. The chain recombines TRBV7-8 with TRBJ1-3, with D maybe TRBD1 (5 bases). CDR1 and CDR2 (germline): SGHVS, FQNEAQ. Trimming cost V 1 base and J 2 bases, with 12 bases left between them. The CDR3 totals 16 residues. CDR3 bases: TGTGCCAGCAGCTTAGGGGTACAGGCCCCTGGAAACACCATATATTTT. Translation: CASSLGVQAPGNTIYF. Drawing the rest from reference TRBV7-8 and TRBJ1-3, the complete variable domain is GAGVSQSPRYKVAKRGQDVALRCDPISGHVSLFWYQQALGQGPEFLTYFQNEAQLDKSGLPSDRFFAERPEGSVSTLKIQRTQQEDSAVYLCASSLGVQAPGNTIYFGEGSWLTVV.

This clone has just a few counts. The chain is built from TRBV19 and TRBJ2-2, with TRBD2 as a possible D gene (6 bases). Germline V gene lookup returns CDR1 LNHDA and CDR2 SQIVND (reference sequence). Trimming shortened V by 4 bases and J by 5 bases, and 11 bases separated the two germline ends. The CDR3 has 14 amino acids. In DNA form, the CDR3 reads TGTGCCAGTAGTACGGGGGAGAGGACCGGGGAGCTGTTTTTT. It yields the protein CASSTGERTGELFF.

This chain's CDR3 is CASSWTGGSEAFF. The CDR3 DNA reads TGTGCCAGCAGTTGGACAGGGGGCTCTGAAGCTTTCTTT. The genes are TRBV28 and TRBJ1-1; 11 bases align to TRBD1. The CDR3 totals 13 residues. Germline CDR1 reads MDHEN; CDR2 reads SYDVKM. The junction had 1 base not matched to a gene; V was cut back by 4 bases and J by 6 bases. Supplemented by reference TRBV28 and TRBJ1-1, the full variable domain reads DVKVTQSSRYLVKRTGEKVFLECVQDMDHENMFWYRQDPGLGLRLIYFSYDVKMKEKGDIPEGYSVSREKKERFSLILESASTNQTSMYLCASSWTGGSEAFFGQGTRLTVV.

The chain has TRBV6-5 and TRBJ2-7; possible D gene TRBD2, 5 bases. CDR3 length: 15 amino acids. In germline, CDR1 is MNHEY, CDR2 SVGAGI. Trimming pared 6 bases from V and 3 bases from J, leaving 18 bases between. In nucleotides, the CDR3 is TGTGCCAGCAGATTGACGGACTTTACGTTCTACGAGCAGTACTTC. Translating gives CASRLTDFTFYEQYF.

The V call is TRBV11-2, the J call TRBJ2-1; TRBD2 is a possible D gene (5 bases). The CDR3 totals 13 residues. The germline V and J ends were trimmed by 5 bases and 4 bases, with 9 bases remaining between them. The germline V gene has CDR1 SGHAT and CDR2 FQNNGV. DNA of the CDR3: TGTGCCAGCAGCCTCGGACTTTACAATGAGCAGTTCTTC. This gives the protein CASSLGLYNEQFF.

The chain joins TRBV5-1 to TRBJ2-4; unclear D gene. CDR3 length: 15 residues. The germline CDR1 and CDR2 sequences are SGHRS and YFSETQ. V dropped 0 bases and J dropped 2 bases, with 9 bases sitting between them. The CDR3 reads CASSLAQSTKNIQYF. Written as DNA, the CDR3 is TGCGCCAGCAGCTTGGCCCAATCTACCAAAAACATTCAGTACTTC.

V gene TRBV4-1 combines with J gene TRBJ1-5, with unresolved D. This CDR3 has 15 amino acids. Germline V gene sequence: CDR1 MGHRA, CDR2 YSYEKL. The V end was cut by 0 bases, the J end by 3 bases, with 9 bases between. DNA of the CDR3: TGCGCCAGCAGCCAAGAGGGCCAGTTCAATCAGCCCCAGCATTTT. This gives the protein CASSQEGQFNQPQHF.

This rearrangement joins TRBV6-5 to TRBJ2-5; 10 bases fit TRBD2. With 8 bases clipped from V and 6 bases from J, the junction kept 12 bases outside the gene matches. Looked up from germline, CDR1 is MNHEY and CDR2 is SVGAGI. CDR3 length: 15 residues. DNA for the CDR3: TGTGCCAGCCTTTTCAGCGGGAGGGCCGATCAGACCCAGTACTTC. Translation gives CASLFSGRADQTQYF.

The chain has TRBV5-1 and TRBJ1-2, with D possibly TRBD1 on 6 matching bases. The CDR3 runs 12 residues. Per germline, CDR1 SGHRS and CDR2 YFSETQ. With 4 bases removed from V and 5 bases from J, the gap between germline ends came to 9 bases. The chain's CDR3 is CASSTGQYGYTF. The CDR3 coding sequence is TGCGCCAGCAGCACCGGACAGTATGGCTACACCTTC.

The table lists this clone with a count of one. The chain employs TRBV28 and TRBJ2-7; 11 bases fit TRBD1. Germline V gives CDR1 MDHEN, CDR2 SYDVKM. V was clipped by 10 bases and J by 3 bases; unmatched bases: 5. This CDR3 has 13 amino acids. CDR3 loop: CATEGTGGYEQYF. CDR3 nucleotide sequence: TGTGCCACCGAAGGGACAGGGGGCTACGAGCAGTACTTC.

This chain joins TRBV11-2 and TRBJ1-4; no clear D. This CDR3 contains 12 residues. Trimming pared 6 bases from V and 14 bases from J, leaving 16 bases between. From germline, CDR1 is SGHAT and CDR2 FQNNGV. The CDR3 reads CASSYETRSLFF. CDR3 nucleotides: TGTGCCAGCAGTTATGAGACTCGCAGCCTGTTTTTT.

The chain carries TRBV19 and TRBJ2-2; tentatively, D is TRBD2 (6 bases). Germline-derived CDR1 and CDR2 are LNHDA and SQIVND (reference sequence). This CDR3 has 17 amino acids. Trimming shortened V by 3 bases and J by 0 bases, and 14 bases separated the two germline ends. CDR3 amino acids: CASSIHPGLPNTGELFF. The CDR3 DNA sequence: TGTGCCAGTAGTATTCACCCGGGACTCCCGAACACCGGGGAGCTGTTTTTT.

This clone has just one count. V is TRBV24-1 and J is TRBJ2-1; maybe TRBD1 (8 bases). V was pared by 5 bases and J by 10 bases, with 23 bases between. The germline V gene encodes CDR1 KGHDR and CDR2 SFDVKD. The CDR3 is 16 amino acids. CDR3 DNA sequence: TGTGCCACCAGTGCCCAGGACAGGGACTACCTTGGGGAGCAGTTCTTC. As protein: CATSAQDRDYLGEQFF.